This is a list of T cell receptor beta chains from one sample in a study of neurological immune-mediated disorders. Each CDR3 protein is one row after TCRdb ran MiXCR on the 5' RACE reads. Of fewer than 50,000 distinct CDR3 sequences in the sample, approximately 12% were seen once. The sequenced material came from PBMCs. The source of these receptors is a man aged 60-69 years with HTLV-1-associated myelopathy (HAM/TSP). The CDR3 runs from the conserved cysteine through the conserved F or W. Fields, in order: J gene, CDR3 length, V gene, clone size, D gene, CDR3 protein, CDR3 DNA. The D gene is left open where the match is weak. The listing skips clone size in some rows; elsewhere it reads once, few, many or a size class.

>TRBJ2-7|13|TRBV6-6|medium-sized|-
CLLSPMGGYEQYF
TGCCTCTTAAGCCCGATGGGGGGTTACGAGCAGTACTTC
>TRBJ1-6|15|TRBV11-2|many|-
CASSPFGGSNSPLHF
TGTGCCAGCAGCCCCTTTGGGGGATCGAATTCACCCCTCCACTTT
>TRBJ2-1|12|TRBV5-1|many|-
CASSGSYNEQFF
TGCGCCAGCAGCGGATCCTACAATGAGCAGTTCTTC
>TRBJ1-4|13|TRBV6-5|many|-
CASSFDRNEKLFF
TGTGCCAGCAGTTTTGACAGGAATGAAAAACTGTTTTTT
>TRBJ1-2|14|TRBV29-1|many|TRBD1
CSVEDRQGAYGYTF
TGCAGCGTTGAAGATCGTCAGGGGGCCTATGGCTACACCTTC
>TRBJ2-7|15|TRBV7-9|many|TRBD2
CASSPLAGASYEQYF
TGTGCCAGCAGCCCCCTAGCGGGCGCTTCCTACGAGCAGTACTTC
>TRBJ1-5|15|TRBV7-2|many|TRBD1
CASSIPGQGSQPQHF
TGTGCCAGCAGCATACCGGGACAGGGAAGTCAGCCCCAGCATTTT
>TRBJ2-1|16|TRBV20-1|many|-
CSARYPGPNSYNEQFF
TGCAGTGCTAGATATCCGGGACCAAACTCCTACAATGAGCAGTTCTTC
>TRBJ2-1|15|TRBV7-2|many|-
CASSFSESSYNEQFF
TGTGCCAGCAGCTTTTCGGAAAGCTCCTACAATGAGCAGTTCTTC
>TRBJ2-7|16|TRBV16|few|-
CASSQSVPQNSYEQYF
TGTGCCAGCAGCCAATCGGTCCCCCAGAACTCCTACGAGCAGTACTTC
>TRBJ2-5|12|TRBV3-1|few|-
CASSLRGETQYF
TGTGCCAGCAGCCTAAGGGGAGAGACCCAGTACTTC
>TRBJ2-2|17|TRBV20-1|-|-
CSFYICSTKVDAGELFF
-
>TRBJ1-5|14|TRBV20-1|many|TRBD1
CSARDRGFNQPQHF
TGCAGTGCTAGAGACAGGGGGTTCAATCAGCCCCAGCATTTT
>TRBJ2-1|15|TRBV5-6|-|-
CASSRSATFYNEQFF
TGTGCCAGCAGCCGAAGTGCCACCTTCTACAATGAGCAGTTCTTC
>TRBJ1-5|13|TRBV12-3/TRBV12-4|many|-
CASSHRAHQPQHF
TGTGCCAGCAGTCACAGGGCCCATCAGCCCCAGCATTTT
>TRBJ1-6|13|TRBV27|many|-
CASSPGYNSPLHF
TGTGCCAGCAGTCCGGGTTATAATTCACCCCTCCACTTT
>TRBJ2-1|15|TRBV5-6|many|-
CASSRTGNSYNEQFF
TGTGCCAGCTCAAGGACGGGGAACTCCTACAATGAGCAGTTCTTC
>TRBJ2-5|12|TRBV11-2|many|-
CASSLGQETQYF
TGTGCCAGCAGCTTAGGACAAGAGACCCAGTACTTC
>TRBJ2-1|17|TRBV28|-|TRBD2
CASSLGSAGGRNNEQFF
TGTGCCAGCAGTTTAGGTTCTGCGGGAGGCCGAAACAATGAGCAGTTCTTC
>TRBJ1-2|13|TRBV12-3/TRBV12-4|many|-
CASGGADNYGYTF
TGTGCCAGCGGGGGGGCGGATAACTATGGCTACACCTTC
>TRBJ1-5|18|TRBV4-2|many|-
CASSQDRSGQYSNQPQHF
TGTGCCAGCAGCCAAGATCGGTCAGGACAGTATAGCAATCAGCCCCAGCATTTT
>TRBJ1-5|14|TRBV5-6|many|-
CASTVGGGNQPQHF
TGTGCCAGCACCGTCGGAGGTGGCAATCAGCCCCAGCATTTT
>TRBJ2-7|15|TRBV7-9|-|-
CASSGSDSSSYEQYF
TGTGCAAGCAGCGGCAGCGACTCGAGCTCCTACGAGCAGTACTTC
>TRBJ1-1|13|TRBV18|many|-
CASSPVGDAEAFF
TGTGCCAGCTCACCAGTGGGGGATGCTGAAGCTTTCTTT
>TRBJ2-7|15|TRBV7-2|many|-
CASSLDFGRGREQYF
TGTGCCAGCAGCTTAGATTTCGGCAGGGGTCGGGAGCAGTACTTC
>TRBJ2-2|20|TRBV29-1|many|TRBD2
CSVRSISEGGRPSNTGELFF
TGCAGCGTTCGGTCGATAAGTGAAGGCGGGAGACCCTCGAACACCGGGGAGCTGTTTTTT
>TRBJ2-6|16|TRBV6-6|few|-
CASSLRGGLGANVLTF
TGTGCCAGCAGCCTTAGGGGGGGCTTGGGGGCCAACGTCCTGACTTTC
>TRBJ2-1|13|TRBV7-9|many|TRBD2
CASSLGLADEQFF
TGTGCCAGCAGCTTAGGACTAGCGGATGAGCAGTTCTTC
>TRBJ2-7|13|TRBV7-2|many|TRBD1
CASSWTGAYEQYF
TGTGCCAGCAGCTGGACAGGGGCCTACGAGCAGTACTTC
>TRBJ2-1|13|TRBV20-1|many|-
CSAGPPPGNEQFF
TGCAGTGCTGGCCCCCCCCCCGGCAATGAGCAGTTCTTC